One and the same sample provided the 10 T cell receptor beta chains below, sequenced in a study of CD8 T cells in Susac syndrome. The RNA input was roughly 0.45 to 1 ug, and it was reverse transcribed with random hexamers. Via MiXCR, TCRdb re-called the immunoSEQ multiplex PCR reads, giving one row per CDR3 protein. The table records some 150,000 distinct CDR3 sequences, nearly 97% of them present only once. Material for sequencing was CD8+ T cells from PBMCs. The source is a human donor with multiple sclerosis.

The rearrangement links TRBV25-1 to TRBJ2-1; D gene unclear. From germline, CDR1 is MGHDK and CDR2 SYGVNS. The CDR3 length is 14 residues. Trimming shortened V by 4 bases and J by 2 bases, and 9 bases separated the two germline ends. The CDR3 DNA sequence: TGTGCCAGCAGTGTGTCAGCCACCTACAATGAGCAGTTCTTC. It specifies CASSVSATYNEQFF. The variable domain in full, completed from reference TRBV25-1 and TRBJ2-1, reads EADIYQTPRYLVIGTGKKITLECSQTMGHDKMYWYQQDPGMELHLIHYSYGVNSTEKGDLSSESTVSRIRTEHFPLTLESARPSHTSQYLCASSVSATYNEQFFGPGTRLTVL.

The gene calls are TRBV7-9 and TRBJ2-5; 11 bases align to TRBD1. In germline, CDR1 is SEHNR, CDR2 FQNEAQ (reference sequence). CDR3 length: 15 residues. The J segment lost 5 bases and the V segment lost 3 bases, leaving 5 bases of the junction unmatched. This CDR3 is CASSFWDRGKETQYF. The CDR3 nucleotides read TGTGCCAGCAGCTTTTGGGACAGGGGGAAGGAGACCCAGTACTTC. Filled out from reference TRBV7-9 and TRBJ2-5, the complete variable domain reads DTGVSQNPRHKITKRGQNVTFRCDPISEHNRLYWYRQTLGQGPEFLTYFQNEAQLEKSRLLSDRFSAERPKGSFSTLEIQRTEQGDSAMYLCASSFWDRGKETQYFGPGTRLLVL.

The chain carries TRBV29-1 and TRBJ2-1, with 11 bases lining up with TRBD2. The CDR3 contains 14 residues. The J segment lost 4 bases and the V segment lost 5 bases, leaving 4 bases of the junction unmatched. Germline assignment: CDR1 SQVTM and CDR2 ANQGSEA. The CDR3 DNA reads TGCAGCGTTACCGGGACTAGCGGATACAATGAGCAGTTCTTC. Its protein is CSVTGTSGYNEQFF.

The V gene is TRBV18, the J gene TRBJ2-1; no clear D gene. CDR1 is KGHSH, CDR2 LQKENI, per germline. The CDR3 runs 12 residues. The V gene lost 0 bases and the J gene lost 8 bases, with 5 bases spanning the gap. CDR3 DNA sequence: TGTGCCAGCTCACCACCGGACGATGAGCAGTTCTTC. The encoded protein is CASSPPDDEQFF.

This chain uses TRBV6-2 or TRBV6-3 with TRBJ2-1, with D perhaps TRBD2 (7 bases). The CDR3 contains 14 residues. Looked up from germline, CDR1 is MNHEY and CDR2 is SVGEGT. The ends were cut back, 5 bases at V and 8 bases at J, with 16 bases in the middle. The CDR3 bases are TGTGCCAGCAGTCCGCGGGGGCCCGGGGATGAGCAGTTCTTC. It encodes CASSPRGPGDEQFF.

The CDR3 DNA sequence: TGCAGTGCTAGAGGACAGGGGAAGCATCAGCCCCAGCATTTT. Amino acids: CSARGQGKHQPQHF. The rearrangement links TRBV20-1 to TRBJ1-5; 8 nucleotides agree with TRBD1. The CDR3 contains 14 residues. CDR1 is DFQATT and CDR2 is SNEGSKA in the germline V gene (reference sequence). Trimming cost V 1 base and J 5 bases; bases outside gene matches: 4.

The chain uses TRBV14 and TRBJ2-7, with no clear D. CDR1 SGHDN and CDR2 FVKESK come from the germline V gene. CDR3 length: 16 amino acids. The V end was cut by 0 bases, the J end by 2 bases, with 14 bases between. The CDR3: CASSQDQTQNPYEQYF. The CDR3, as DNA: TGTGCCAGCAGCCAAGATCAGACACAGAATCCCTACGAGCAGTACTTC.

This chain joins TRBV29-1 and TRBJ1-3; D is unresolved. CDR3 length equals 13 residues. Between the trimmed V and J ends, which lost 7 bases and 0 bases, there was a span of 10 bases. Germline CDR1 and CDR2: SQVTM and ANQGSEA. The CDR3 region is CSAPDGSGNTIYF. The CDR3 DNA follows: TGCAGCGCGCCAGACGGCTCTGGAAACACCATATATTTT.

This clonotype was detected once. The chain links TRBV5-1 to TRBJ2-1, with 8 nucleotides matching TRBD2. V shed 0 bases and J 0 bases; nucleotides not matched to a gene: 5. Germline-derived CDR1 and CDR2 are SGHRS and YFSETQ. This CDR3 has 17 residues. The CDR3 reads CASSLDSGKSSYNEQFF. The DNA for the CDR3 is TGCGCCAGCAGCTTGGATAGCGGGAAGAGCTCCTACAATGAGCAGTTCTTC.

This sequence joins TRBV5-4 and TRBJ1-1; no firm D call. CDR1 and CDR2 from the germline V gene are SGHNT and YYREEE (reference sequence). V was clipped by 1 base and J by 6 bases, with 10 bases between them. This CDR3 has 13 residues. DNA for the CDR3: TGTGCCAGCAGCTTGTGGGGTGACGCTGAAGCTTTCTTT. Translation: CASSLWGDAEAFF.